A single sample gave rise to the 26 T cell receptor beta chains below, sequenced in a study of cytomegalovirus exposure and HLA in healthy donors. A multiplex PCR was run with 60 Vbeta primers and 13 Jbeta primers. Some clones are missing from TCRdb's copy, which holds only in-frame ones; the method was immunoSEQ multiplex PCR. The sample lists some 100,000 clones, 81% occurring once. Sequenced material: PBMCs. These receptors came from a girl aged 2 to 9 in good health and CMV-seropositive.

The genes are TRBV7-9 and TRBJ1-1, with D possibly being TRBD1 (6 bases). Trimming shortened V by 4 bases and J by 5 bases, and 14 bases separated the two germline ends. CDR3 length: 14 residues. Germline V gene sequence: CDR1 SEHNR, CDR2 FQNEAQ (reference sequence). DNA for the CDR3: TGTGCCAGCAGCTCAGAGACAGGTAGTACTGAAGCTTTCTTT. As protein: CASSSETGSTEAFF.

The chain joins TRBV4-3 to TRBJ2-6; D is perhaps TRBD2 (6 bases). The germline V and J ends were trimmed by 0 bases and 2 bases, with 8 bases remaining between them. The germline CDR1 and CDR2 sequences are LGHNA and YSLEER. This CDR3 comprises 16 residues. The CDR3 nucleotides read TGCGCCAGCAGCCAAGATGCTAGCGCTGGGGCCAACGTCCTGACTTTC. This gives the protein CASSQDASAGANVLTF.

The gene calls are TRBV7-6 and TRBJ2-2, with 7 bases fitting TRBD2. The germline V gene encodes CDR1 SGHVS and CDR2 FNYEAQ. Trimming took 1 base from V and 6 from J; bases not matched to a gene: 5. The CDR3 totals 15 residues. CDR3 bases: TGTGCCAGCAGCTTAGGGGCGGGAGCGCCCGGGGAGCTGTTTTTT. As protein: CASSLGAGAPGELFF.

The rearrangement uses TRBV4-3 and TRBJ2-7; 7 bases agree with TRBD2. CDR1 is LGHNA and CDR2 is YSLEER in the germline V gene. V shed 0 bases and J 0 bases; nucleotides not matched to a gene: 11. This CDR3 has 18 residues. The DNA for the CDR3 is TGCGCCAGCAGCCAAGATCCGCCCGGGGGAGGGTCCTCCTACGAGCAGTACTTC. This sequence encodes CASSQDPPGGGSSYEQYF.

The chain couples TRBV2 to TRBJ2-7; no clear D gene. Germline V gene sequence: CDR1 SNHLY, CDR2 FYNNEI. The CDR3 contains 10 residues. V lost 7 bases and J lost 3, with 4 bases in between. This CDR3 is CASTFYEQYF. In nucleotides, the CDR3 is TGTGCCAGCACGTTCTACGAGCAGTACTTC.

The CDR3 sequence is CASSQVVSGSWFTEQYF. The CDR3 bases are TGTGCCAGCAGCCAAGTTGTTAGCGGGAGTTGGTTTACCGAGCAGTACTTC. This chain joins TRBV14 and TRBJ2-7; TRBD2 agrees at 9 bases. V was pared by 1 base and J by 6 bases, with 13 bases of the junction left unmatched. The V gene's germline CDR1 is SGHDN and CDR2 FVKESK. The CDR3 runs 17 residues.

This clone was picked up a small number of times. In the same sample, other DNA sequences code for this CDR3. V is TRBV9 and J is TRBJ2-1; D gene ambiguous. V was clipped by 1 base and J by 0 bases, with 8 bases between them. Germline V gene sequence: CDR1 SGDLS, CDR2 YYNGEE. There are 15 residues in the CDR3. CDR3 in amino acids: CASSVSGSSYNEQFF. The DNA of the CDR3 is TGTGCCAGCAGCGTATCGGGTAGCTCCTACAATGAGCAGTTCTTC.

The rearrangement joins TRBV7-2 to TRBJ2-3; D gene uncertain. CDR1 and CDR2 from the germline V gene are SGHTA and FQGNSA. The ends were cut back, 2 bases at V and 3 bases at J, with 6 bases in the middle. CDR3 length: 13 amino acids. CDR3 sequence: CASSLMATDTQYF. For the CDR3, the DNA is TGTGCCAGCAGCTTAATGGCAACAGATACGCAGTATTTT.

The CDR3 protein is CSPSHEQYF. The CDR3 DNA reads as TGCAGTCCAAGCCACGAGCAGTACTTC. The chain is built from TRBV20-1 and TRBJ2-7; no reliable D call. The length of the CDR3 is 9 residues. The germline gives CDR1 DFQATT, CDR2 SNEGSKA (reference sequence). Trimming removed 8 bases from V and 5 bases from J, with 7 bases in between.

The V and J genes are TRBV29-1 and TRBJ2-7; D is uncertain. The CDR3 runs 14 residues. Germline V CDR1 and CDR2: SQVTM, ANQGSEA. Trimming stripped 4 bases from V and 3 bases from J, with 16 bases between. CDR3: CSVGPVPRLYEQYF. CDR3 nucleotides: TGCAGCGTTGGTCCAGTCCCCAGGCTCTACGAGCAGTACTTC.

This clone has just one count. The V call is TRBV28, the J call TRBJ2-3; TRBD1 agrees at 11 bases. Germline V gives CDR1 MDHEN, CDR2 SYDVKM. The trim removed 6 bases at V and 8 bases at J, leaving 10 bases unmatched. This CDR3 has 15 residues. CDR3 in DNA: TGTGCCAGCAGAGGACAGGGGGCGCGCTTTGGTACGCAGTATTTT. Translated, it gives CASRGQGARFGTQYF.

The chain has TRBV7-2 and TRBJ2-7; the D is unclear. Germline loops: CDR1 SGHTA, CDR2 FQGNSA. The V end lost 5 bases, the J end lost 0 bases, and 5 bases lay between the germline ends. The CDR3 covers 12 residues. The DNA of the CDR3 is TGTGCCAGCAGCCCAATCTCCTACGAGCAGTACTTC. It encodes CASSPISYEQYF.

This chain connects TRBV28 to TRBJ2-1, with 7 bases aligning to TRBD2. The V gene end was trimmed by 2 bases and the J gene end by 8 bases; junction bases not matched to a gene: 12. Germline loops: CDR1 MDHEN, CDR2 SYDVKM. CDR3 size: 16 residues. In nucleotides, the CDR3 is TGTGCCAGCAGTTTACGTTTGGGGGAGGGCCGAGATGAGCAGTTCTTC. Its protein is CASSLRLGEGRDEQFF.

This clone was counted between two and nine times. The chain uses TRBV7-3 and TRBJ2-5; 9 nucleotides align to TRBD1. Germline loops: CDR1 SGHTA, CDR2 FQGTGA. CDR3 length: 15 residues. With 6 bases clipped from V and 0 bases from J, the junction kept 5 bases outside the gene matches. The chain's CDR3 is CASSSGQGYQETQYF. For the CDR3, the DNA is TGTGCCAGCAGTTCCGGACAGGGGTACCAAGAGACCCAGTACTTC.

Only one count was recorded for this clone. The chain joins TRBV6-4 to TRBJ2-3; perhaps TRBD2 as D (5 bases). V was shortened by 5 bases and J by 1 base, with 13 bases between the two germline ends. Germline-derived CDR1 and CDR2 are MRHNA and SNTAGT. This CDR3 has 15 amino acids. CDR3 protein: CASSRAGGGTDTQYF. CDR3 sequence (DNA): TGTGCCAGCAGTCGCGCGGGCGGAGGCACAGATACGCAGTATTTT.

This rearrangement joins TRBV7-2 to TRBJ1-4, with TRBD1 matching 8 bases. There are 14 residues in the CDR3. Germline V gives CDR1 SGHTA, CDR2 FQGNSA. J was trimmed by 5 bases and V by 3 bases; bases with no gene match: 2. As DNA, the CDR3 is TGTGCCAGCAGCTTGACAGGGGAAAATGAAAAACTGTTTTTT. Protein product: CASSLTGENEKLFF.

This clone was seen a single time. The CDR3 loop is CASSSTVYEQYF. The CDR3 region has the DNA TGCGCCAGCAGCTCGACAGTCTACGAGCAGTACTTC. The gene calls are TRBV5-1 and TRBJ2-7; D may be TRBD1 (5 bases). The CDR3 has 12 amino acids. Germline CDR1 reads SGHRS; CDR2 reads YFSETQ. Trimming took off 3 bases at V and 3 bases at J, with 7 bases between the two ends.

This CDR3 reads CASSQEGRGPDTQYF. The CDR3 nucleotides are TGCGCCAGCAGCCAAGAGGGCAGGGGGCCAGATACGCAGTATTTT. The chain recombines TRBV4-1 with TRBJ2-3; the match to TRBD1 covers 8 bases. The CDR3 runs 15 residues. V dropped 0 bases and J dropped 4; count of bases not matched to a gene: 3. The germline CDR1 and CDR2 sequences are MGHRA and YSYEKL.

This clone came up a few times. The chain joins TRBV7-2 to TRBJ2-1, with 8 bases that match TRBD1. The CDR3 is made up of 14 amino acids. The germline CDR1 and CDR2 sequences are SGHTA and FQGNSA. V lost 5 bases and J lost 6; bases outside the gene matches: 6. CDR3 sequence (DNA): TGTGCCAGCAGCACCGGGACAGGCCTCAATGAGCAGTTCTTC. Its translation: CASSTGTGLNEQFF.

This chain connects TRBV19 to TRBJ2-7, with D unresolved. V was pared by 3 bases and J by 3 bases, with 9 bases between. CDR3 length: 13 residues. CDR1 and CDR2 from the germline V gene are LNHDA and SQIVND (reference sequence). CDR3 loop: CASSIDVSYEQYF. The CDR3 DNA sequence: TGTGCCAGTAGTATTGATGTGAGCTACGAGCAGTACTTC. The whole variable domain, remainder taken from reference TRBV19 and TRBJ2-7, is DGGITQSPKYLFRKEGQNVTLSCEQNLNHDAMYWYRQDPGQGLRLIYYSQIVNDFQKGDIAEGYSVSREKKESFPLTVTSAQKNPTAFYLCASSIDVSYEQYFGPGTRLTVT.

This sequence joins TRBV6-6 and TRBJ1-1; 7 bases are shared with TRBD1. CDR3 length: 11 amino acids. The V gene end was trimmed by 6 bases and the J gene end by 10 bases; junction bases not matched to a gene: 5. The germline CDR1 and CDR2 sequences are MNHNY and SVGAGI (reference sequence). CDR3 sequence: CASRDTGAAFF. Here the CDR3 DNA reads TGTGCCAGCAGGGACACAGGGGCAGCTTTCTTT.

The chain carries TRBV18 and TRBJ1-2, with 9 nucleotides matching TRBD1. CDR1 is KGHSH, CDR2 LQKENI, per germline. The CDR3 contains 16 residues. V lost 4 bases, J lost 4 bases, and 10 bases stayed unmatched. CDR3 in amino acids: CASSRRDRDESYGYTF. CDR3 in DNA: TGTGCCAGCTCACGCCGGGACAGGGATGAAAGCTATGGCTACACCTTC.

J is TRBJ1-5 and V is TRBV30; 8 bases match TRBD1. Germline V lookup: CDR1 GTSNPN, CDR2 SVGIG (reference sequence). With V trimmed by 4 bases and J by 4 bases, 3 bases remained unmatched. The length of the CDR3 is 13 residues. The CDR3 region has the DNA TGTGCCTGGAACAGGGGGAGGAATCAGCCCCAGCATTTT. Protein product: CAWNRGRNQPQHF.

CDR3 loop: CAWSSLAPLSYEQYF. The DNA of the CDR3 is TGTGCCTGGAGCAGCCTAGCGCCCCTCTCCTACGAGCAGTACTTC. The V gene is TRBV30, the J gene TRBJ2-5; D might be TRBD2 (6 bases). The end of the DNA is better explained by TRBJ2-7, so the J call may be wrong. CDR3 length: 15 amino acids. Germline assignment: CDR1 GTSNPN and CDR2 SVGIG (reference sequence).

This chain uses TRBV27 with TRBJ1-5; no firm D call. Per germline, CDR1 MNHEY and CDR2 SMNVEV (reference sequence). Trimming shortened V by 3 bases and J by 6 bases, and 9 bases separated the two germline ends. This CDR3 is built from 13 residues. CDR3 nucleotides: TGTGCCAGCAGTTTGGGAGAGAGTCAGCCCCAGCATTTT. Translated: CASSLGESQPQHF.

The V and J genes are TRBV28 and TRBJ1-1, with TRBD1 matching 10 bases. From germline, CDR1 is MDHEN and CDR2 SYDVKM. The CDR3 runs to 17 residues. Trimming removed 2 bases from V and 0 bases from J; junction bases left unmatched: 6. DNA for the CDR3: TGTGCCAGCAGTTTAATTCGGGGACAGGGGATGAACACTGAAGCTTTCTTT. Translating gives CASSLIRGQGMNTEAFF. Drawing the rest from reference TRBV28 and TRBJ1-1, the complete variable domain is DVKVTQSSRYLVKRTGEKVFLECVQDMDHENMFWYRQDPGLGLRLIYFSYDVKMKEKGDIPEGYSVSREKKERFSLILESASTNQTSMYLCASSLIRGQGMNTEAFFGQGTRLTVV.